This entry lists 23 T cell receptor beta chains sequenced from one sample in a study of blood T cell repertoires in COVID-19. The table came from immunoSEQ multiplex PCR; TCRdb's copy has only in-frame clones and leaves some out. This sample yields approximately 300,000 clones, of which 90% are seen a single time; around 2.6% belongs to the top ten. The material sequenced was PBMCs or T cells enriched from blood (not recorded which). These receptors all come from a man aged 60-69 years who had recovered from COVID-19.

The chain joins TRBV5-6 to TRBJ1-1; 7 bases agree with TRBD1. Trimming took 4 bases from V and 0 from J; bases not matched to a gene: 9. Germline-derived CDR1 and CDR2 are SGHDT and YYEEEE. The CDR3 extends over 16 amino acids. The CDR3 DNA sequence: TGTGCCAGCAGCCGACAGGGAGGTGCCATGAACACTGAAGCTTTCTTT. Amino acid sequence: CASSRQGGAMNTEAFF.

The genes are TRBV3-1 (or the pseudogene TRBV3-2) and TRBJ1-4; D is unresolved. The V gene lost 1 base and the J gene lost 8 bases, with 8 bases spanning the gap. This CDR3 has 13 residues. CDR1 and CDR2 (germline): LGHDT, YNNKEL (reference sequence). The CDR3 bases are TGTGCCAGCAGCCAAGGGGAGAGGGAAAAACTGTTTTTT. Translation: CASSQGEREKLFF.

This clone was seen just once. The chain has TRBV6-2 or TRBV6-3 and TRBJ1-2; D may be TRBD1 (6 bases). The CDR3 is made up of 16 amino acids. V lost 4 bases and J 1 base, leaving 16 bases between the germline ends. In germline, CDR1 is MNHEY, CDR2 SVGEGT. The CDR3 region has the DNA TGTGCCAGCAGTTCGGCCGGGACAAAGATTAACTATGGCTACACCTTC. Translating gives CASSSAGTKINYGYTF.

This rearrangement joins TRBV4-3 to TRBJ2-1, with 7 bases aligning to TRBD1. V lost 0 bases, J lost 7 bases, and 9 bases stayed unmatched. Per the germline V gene, CDR1 is LGHNA and CDR2 is YSLEER. The CDR3 runs to 16 residues. In DNA form, the CDR3 reads TGCGCCAGCAGCCAAGATTTCTTACAGGGGAGAAATGAGCAGTTCTTC. Encoded protein: CASSQDFLQGRNEQFF.

This clone was picked up one time. V usage is TRBV5-4 and J usage is TRBJ1-3, with TRBD1 as a possible D gene (6 bases). Between the trimmed V and J ends, which lost 4 bases and 2 bases, there was a span of 10 bases. Germline V gene lookup returns CDR1 SGHNT and CDR2 YYREEE (reference sequence). This CDR3 region has 14 residues. CDR3 sequence: CASSAGVPGNTIYF. The CDR3 DNA reads TGTGCCAGCAGCGCAGGGGTACCTGGAAACACCATATATTTT.

V is TRBV4-1 and J is TRBJ1-2; no firm D call. Germline V CDR1 and CDR2: MGHRA, YSYEKL. Trimming removed 3 bases at V and 4 bases at J, with 15 bases between. The CDR3 runs 15 residues. The CDR3 sequence is CASSQNVGPGYGYTF. DNA of the CDR3: TGCGCCAGCAGCCAGAACGTCGGCCCAGGCTATGGCTACACCTTC.

This clone showed up just a few times. The genes are TRBV14 and TRBJ1-1; D not resolved. Germline V gives CDR1 SGHDN, CDR2 FVKESK. Trimming stripped 5 bases from V and 3 bases from J, with 10 bases between. The CDR3 is 13 amino acids. CDR3 residues: CASSGQSYTEAFF. DNA for the CDR3: TGTGCCAGCAGCGGGCAGAGCTACACTGAAGCTTTCTTT.

The rearrangement joins TRBV5-1 to TRBJ2-1; tentatively, D is TRBD2 (6 bases). With 0 bases removed from V and 4 bases from J, the gap between germline ends came to 8 bases. The CDR3 is 14 residues long. CDR1 and CDR2 from the germline V gene are SGHRS and YFSETQ. The CDR3 protein is CASSLVGLYNEQFF. The CDR3, as DNA: TGCGCCAGCAGCTTGGTGGGACTGTACAATGAGCAGTTCTTC.

The chain combines TRBV11-2 with TRBJ2-7; 13 bases map to TRBD2. This CDR3 comprises 15 residues. In germline, CDR1 is SGHAT, CDR2 FQNNGV. V was pared by 5 bases and J by 3 bases, with 4 bases of the junction left unmatched. CDR3 sequence (DNA): TGTGCCAGCAGCCCCTGGACTAGCGGGGGCTACGAGCAGTACTTC. It yields the protein CASSPWTSGGYEQYF.

CDR3: CAWSVTGRQPQHF. CDR3 DNA: TGTGCCTGGAGTGTAACAGGGCGTCAGCCCCAGCATTTT. This chain links TRBV30 with TRBJ1-5; the D gene is possibly TRBD1 (6 bases). Trimming left V 0 bases short and J 6 bases short, with 9 bases between. Looked up from germline, CDR1 is GTSNPN and CDR2 is SVGIG (reference sequence). The CDR3 totals 13 residues.

On this clone itself: This sample includes further DNA sequences coding for the same CDR3. The gene calls are TRBV3-1 (or the pseudogene TRBV3-2) and TRBJ2-2; D may be TRBD2 (5 bases). CDR1 is LGHDT and CDR2 is YNNKEL in the germline V gene (reference sequence). The length of the CDR3 is 13 residues. The V and J ends lost 4 bases and 4 bases respectively, with 7 bases between them. DNA for the CDR3: TGTGCCAGCAGCCCCCGGGGCACCGGGGAGCTGTTTTTT. It codes for CASSPRGTGELFF.

This rearrangement joins TRBV30 to TRBJ1-5; possibly TRBD1 for D (5 bases). The CDR3 extends over 15 amino acids. Trimming shortened V by 4 bases and J by 1 base, and 14 bases separated the two germline ends. The germline CDR1 and CDR2 sequences are GTSNPN and SVGIG (reference sequence). The CDR3 nucleotides are TGTGCCTGGAAGGCCCAGGGAATAAGCAATCAGCCCCAGCATTTT. Encoded protein: CAWKAQGISNQPQHF.

This sequence joins TRBV6-1 and TRBJ1-6; TRBD1 matches 10 bases. Germline CDR1 MNHNS, CDR2 SASEGT. V shed 4 bases, J shed 0 bases, and the junction held 3 bases outside the gene matches. This CDR3 has 17 amino acids. The CDR3 sequence: CASSARTGGSYNSPLHF. The DNA of the CDR3 is TGTGCCAGCAGTGCCCGGACAGGGGGCTCCTATAATTCACCCCTCCACTTT.

This clone has a single count. V usage is TRBV30 and J usage is TRBJ2-7, with D possibly matching TRBD2 (6 bases). The germline CDR1 and CDR2 sequences are GTSNPN and SVGIG (reference sequence). V was pared by 5 bases and J by 5 bases, with 13 bases between. The CDR3 length is 12 residues. For the CDR3, the DNA is TGTGCCTGGCAGGGACTTGGCGACGAGCAGTACTTC. This encodes CAWQGLGDEQYF.

Turning to this clone: A much larger clone differs from this one at a single base, so this may be a read error. V gene TRBV27 combines with J gene TRBJ1-5; D not resolved. The V gene's germline CDR1 is MNHEY and CDR2 SMNVEV (reference sequence). The CDR3 runs 12 residues. Trimming cost V 3 bases and J 4 bases, with 4 bases left between them. The CDR3, as DNA: TGTGCCAGCAGTTTCCCTAATCAGCCCCAGCATTTT. Amino acids: CASSFPNQPQHF.

This clone was observed once. The V and J genes are TRBV19 and TRBJ1-1; a weak D match, TRBD1 (6 bases). The CDR3 is 15 amino acids. The germline V and J ends were trimmed by 3 bases and 0 bases, with 11 bases remaining between them. Germline loops: CDR1 LNHDA, CDR2 SQIVND (reference sequence). In nucleotides, the CDR3 is TGTGCCAGTAGTATGGACAGACAAATGAACACTGAAGCTTTCTTT. Amino acids: CASSMDRQMNTEAFF.

The rearrangement joins TRBV28 to TRBJ1-2, with a weak D call TRBD1 (6 bases). The CDR3 has 11 amino acids. Between the trimmed V and J ends, which lost 8 bases and 8 bases, there was a span of 12 bases. CDR1 is MDHEN, CDR2 SYDVKM, per germline. The CDR3 spells CASYRDKGYTF. In nucleotides, the CDR3 is TGTGCCAGCTATAGGGACAAAGGCTACACCTTC.

The genes are TRBV7-9 and TRBJ2-7; TRBD2 matches 9 bases. There are 15 residues in the CDR3. The ends lost 3 bases at V and 7 bases at J; junction bases unmatched: 10. CDR1 SEHNR and CDR2 FQNEAQ come from the germline V gene (reference sequence). The DNA of the CDR3 is TGTGCCAGCAGCTTGGCGGGACTAGCCGTGGGGGAGCAGTACTTC. It yields the protein CASSLAGLAVGEQYF.

This clone was recorded once. The rearrangement uses TRBV20-1 and TRBJ1-2; D remains ambiguous. V lost 4 bases to trimming and J lost 8 bases, with 11 bases between them. Germline assignment: CDR1 DFQATT and CDR2 SNEGSKA (reference sequence). This CDR3 has 11 residues. In DNA, the CDR3 is TGCAGTGCTACTGGGAGGGCGGGCTACACCTTC. Its protein product is CSATGRAGYTF.

CDR3 coding DNA: TGTGCCAGCAGGGACAGGGGAACCGGGGAGCTGTTTTTT. It translates to CASRDRGTGELFF. This chain joins TRBV11-2 and TRBJ2-2, with 9 nucleotides matching TRBD1. The CDR3 covers 13 residues. V was pared by 6 bases and J by 5 bases, with 1 base of the junction left unmatched. The germline V gene encodes CDR1 SGHAT and CDR2 FQNNGV. The complete variable domain, with remaining parts taken from reference TRBV11-2 and TRBJ2-2, reads EAGVAQSPRYKIIEKRQSVAFWCNPISGHATLYWYQQILGQGPKLLIQFQNNGVVDDSQLPKDRFSAERLKGVDSTLKIQPAKLEDSAVYLCASRDRGTGELFFGEGSRLTVL.

The rearrangement uses TRBV19 and TRBJ1-2; 9 positions match TRBD1. V lost 7 bases, J lost 8 bases, and 14 bases stayed unmatched. Germline CDR1 is LNHDA and CDR2 is SQIVND (reference sequence). This CDR3 contains 15 residues. The CDR3 protein is CASTLEGQGPYGYTF. CDR3 bases: TGTGCCAGTACCCTTGAGGGACAGGGACCCTACGGCTACACCTTC.

The genes are TRBV6-1 and TRBJ2-7; a weak D match, TRBD1 (5 bases). The germline V and J ends were trimmed by 5 bases and 3 bases, with 11 bases remaining between them. Germline V lookup: CDR1 MNHNS, CDR2 SASEGT. The CDR3 has 13 residues. CDR3: CASSFDSLYEQYF. The CDR3 region has the DNA TGTGCCAGCAGTTTTGACAGCCTCTACGAGCAGTACTTC.

The chain combines TRBV7-3 with TRBJ2-5; weak D call: TRBD2 (6 bases). The V end was cut by 5 bases, the J end by 4 bases, with 20 bases between. The CDR3 spans 16 residues. Germline V CDR1 and CDR2: SGHTA, FQGTGA. DNA for the CDR3: TGTGCCAGCAGCCTGGGACTGAGTTTAAACGGAGAGACCCAGTACTTC. Its protein product is CASSLGLSLNGETQYF.